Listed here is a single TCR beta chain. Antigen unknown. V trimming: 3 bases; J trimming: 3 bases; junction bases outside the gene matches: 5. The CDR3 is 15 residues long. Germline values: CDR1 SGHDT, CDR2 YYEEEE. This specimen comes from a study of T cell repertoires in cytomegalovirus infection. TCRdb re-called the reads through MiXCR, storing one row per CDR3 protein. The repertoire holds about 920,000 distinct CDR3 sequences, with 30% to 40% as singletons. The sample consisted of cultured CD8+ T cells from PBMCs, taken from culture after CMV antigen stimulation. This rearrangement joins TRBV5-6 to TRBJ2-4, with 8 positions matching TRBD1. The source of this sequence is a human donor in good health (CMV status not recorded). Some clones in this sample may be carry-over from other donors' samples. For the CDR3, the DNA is TGTGCCAGCAGCTATACCGGGACAGGCAAAAACATTCAGTACTTC. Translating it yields CASSYTGTGKNIQYF.